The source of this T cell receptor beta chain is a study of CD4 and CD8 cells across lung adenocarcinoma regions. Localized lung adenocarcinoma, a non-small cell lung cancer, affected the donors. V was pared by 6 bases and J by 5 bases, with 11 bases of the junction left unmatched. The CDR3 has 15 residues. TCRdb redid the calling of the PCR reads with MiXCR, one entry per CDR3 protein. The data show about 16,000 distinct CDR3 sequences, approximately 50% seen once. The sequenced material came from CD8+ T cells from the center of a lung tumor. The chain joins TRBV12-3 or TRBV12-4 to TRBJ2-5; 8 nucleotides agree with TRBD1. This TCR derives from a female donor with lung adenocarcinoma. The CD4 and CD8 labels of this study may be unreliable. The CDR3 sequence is CASSPDRGERETQYF. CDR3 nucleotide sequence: TGTGCCAGCAGCCCTGACAGGGGAGAAAGGGAGACCCAGTACTTC.